This entry features one T cell receptor (beta chain) sequence. This entry is derived from a study of blood T cell repertoires in COVID-19. Original handling: Scientists estimated how many nucleated cells there were by amplifying reference gene primers. The assay was immunoSEQ multiplex PCR, and TCRdb's table has in-frame clones only and misses some. V and J calls and clone size are those listed in that table; D and trimming were worked out from the DNA. The sample yields some 120,000 clones, more than 75% seen once. The CDR3 is made up of 18 amino acids. The J segment lost 4 bases and the V segment lost 5 bases, leaving 11 bases of the junction unmatched. The germline CDR1 and CDR2 sequences are SGHTA and FQGNSA.

Sequencing was carried out using peripheral blood. This TCR was sampled from a man in his forties or fifties with acute or convalescent COVID-19. The V and J genes are TRBV7-2 and TRBJ2-1; 13 nucleotides align to TRBD2. CDR3 coding DNA: TGTGCCAGCAGCCGCACTTCGGGACTAGCGGGACAATACAATGAGCAGTTCTTC. As protein: CASSRTSGLAGQYNEQFF.